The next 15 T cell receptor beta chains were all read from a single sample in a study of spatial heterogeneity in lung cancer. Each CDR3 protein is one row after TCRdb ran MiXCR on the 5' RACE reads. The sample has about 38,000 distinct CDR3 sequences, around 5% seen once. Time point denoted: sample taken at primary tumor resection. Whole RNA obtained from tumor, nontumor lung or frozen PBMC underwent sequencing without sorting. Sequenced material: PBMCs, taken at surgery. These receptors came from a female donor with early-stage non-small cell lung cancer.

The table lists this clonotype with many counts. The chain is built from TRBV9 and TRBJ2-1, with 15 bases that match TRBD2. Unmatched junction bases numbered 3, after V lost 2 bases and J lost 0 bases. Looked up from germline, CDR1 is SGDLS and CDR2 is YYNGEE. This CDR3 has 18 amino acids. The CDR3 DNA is TGTGCCAGCAGCGTCGGGACTAGCGGGGGGAGCTCCTACAATGAGCAGTTCTTC. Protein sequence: CASSVGTSGGSSYNEQFF.

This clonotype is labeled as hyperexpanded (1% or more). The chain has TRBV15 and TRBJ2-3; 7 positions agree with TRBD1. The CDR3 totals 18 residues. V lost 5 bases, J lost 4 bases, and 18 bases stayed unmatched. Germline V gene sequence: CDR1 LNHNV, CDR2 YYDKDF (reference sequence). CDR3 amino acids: CATSHAPPWARGPDTQYF. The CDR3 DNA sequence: TGTGCCACCAGCCATGCTCCTCCCTGGGCTAGGGGGCCAGATACGCAGTATTTT.

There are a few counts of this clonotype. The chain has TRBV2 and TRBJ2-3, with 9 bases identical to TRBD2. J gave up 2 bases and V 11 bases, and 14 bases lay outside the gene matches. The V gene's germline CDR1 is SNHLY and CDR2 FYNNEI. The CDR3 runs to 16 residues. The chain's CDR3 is CAHHGGLAPLTDTQYF. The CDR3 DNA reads TGTGCCCATCATGGGGGACTAGCCCCACTCACAGATACGCAGTATTTT.

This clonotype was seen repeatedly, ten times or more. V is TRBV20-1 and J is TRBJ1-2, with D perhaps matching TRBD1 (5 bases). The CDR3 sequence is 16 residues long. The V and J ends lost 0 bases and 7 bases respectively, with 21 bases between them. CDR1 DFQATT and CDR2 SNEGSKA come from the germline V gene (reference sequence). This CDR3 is CSARDFGSGGEPGYTF. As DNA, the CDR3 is TGCAGTGCTAGAGATTTTGGCTCGGGGGGGGAGCCTGGCTACACCTTC.

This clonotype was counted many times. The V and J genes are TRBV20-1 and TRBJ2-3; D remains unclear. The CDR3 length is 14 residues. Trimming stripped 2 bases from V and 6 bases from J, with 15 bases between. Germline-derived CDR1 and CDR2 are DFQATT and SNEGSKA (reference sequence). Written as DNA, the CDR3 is TGCAGTGCTAGACCCCGTAGGTCGGTTGATACGCAGTATTTT. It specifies CSARPRRSVDTQYF.

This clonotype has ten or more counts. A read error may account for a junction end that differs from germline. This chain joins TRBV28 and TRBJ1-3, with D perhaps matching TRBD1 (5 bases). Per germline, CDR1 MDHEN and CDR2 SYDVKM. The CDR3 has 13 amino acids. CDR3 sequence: CASTIGNRNSPDF. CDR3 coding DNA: TGTGCCAGCACAATTGGAAACAGGAATTCACCGGATTTT.

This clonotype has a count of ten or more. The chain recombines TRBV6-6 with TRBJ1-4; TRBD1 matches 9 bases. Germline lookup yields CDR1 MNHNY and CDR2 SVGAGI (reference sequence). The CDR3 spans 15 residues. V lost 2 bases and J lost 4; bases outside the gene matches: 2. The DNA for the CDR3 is TGTGCCAGCAGTTACCCGGGACAGGGTAATGAAAAACTGTTTTTT. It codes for CASSYPGQGNEKLFF.

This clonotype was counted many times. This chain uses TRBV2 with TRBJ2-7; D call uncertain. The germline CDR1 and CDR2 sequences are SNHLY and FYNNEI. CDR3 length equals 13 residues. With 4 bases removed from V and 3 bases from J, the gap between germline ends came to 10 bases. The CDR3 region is CASSVVAIYEQYF. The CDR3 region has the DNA TGTGCCAGCAGTGTGGTGGCTATCTACGAGCAGTACTTC.

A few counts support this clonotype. CDR3 DNA sequence: TGCGCCAGCAGCCTACCGGACAGGGGAAACACCGGGGAGCTGTTTTTT. Amino acid sequence: CASSLPDRGNTGELFF. The chain uses TRBV4-1 and TRBJ2-2, with 9 bases lining up with TRBD1. Germline V lookup: CDR1 MGHRA, CDR2 YSYEKL. There are 16 residues in the CDR3. Germline trimming cut 4 bases from V and 2 bases from J; bases unmatched to any gene: 5.

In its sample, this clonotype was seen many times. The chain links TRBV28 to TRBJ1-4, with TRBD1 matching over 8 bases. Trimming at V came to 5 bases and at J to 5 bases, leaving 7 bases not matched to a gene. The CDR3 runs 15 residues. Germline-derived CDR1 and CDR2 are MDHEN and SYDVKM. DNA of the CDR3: TGTGCCAGCAGTCCCGGGGGACAGGACAATGAAAAACTGTTTTTT. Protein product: CASSPGGQDNEKLFF. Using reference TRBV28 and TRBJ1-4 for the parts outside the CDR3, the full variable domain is DVKVTQSSRYLVKRTGEKVFLECVQDMDHENMFWYRQDPGLGLRLIYFSYDVKMKEKGDIPEGYSVSREKKERFSLILESASTNQTSMYLCASSPGGQDNEKLFFGSGTQLSVL.

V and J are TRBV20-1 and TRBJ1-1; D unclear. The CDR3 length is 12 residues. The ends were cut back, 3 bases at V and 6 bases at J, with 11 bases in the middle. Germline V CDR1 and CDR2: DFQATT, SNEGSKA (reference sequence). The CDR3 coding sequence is TGCAGTGCTAGTCGCCCCCAGGCTGAAGCTTTCTTT. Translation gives CSASRPQAEAFF.

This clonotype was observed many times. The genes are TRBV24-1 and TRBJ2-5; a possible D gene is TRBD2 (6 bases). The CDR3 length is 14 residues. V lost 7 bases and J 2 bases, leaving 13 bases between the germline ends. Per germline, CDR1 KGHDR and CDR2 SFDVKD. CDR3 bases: TGTGCCACCAGCCAGGCGGGGACTCAAGAGACCCAGTACTTC. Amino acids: CATSQAGTQETQYF.

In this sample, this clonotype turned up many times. The CDR3 bases are TGCAGTGCTAGCGGGCAGAACAGGCAGGCGTACGAGCAGTACTTC. Translated: CSASGQNRQAYEQYF. The rearrangement uses TRBV20-1 and TRBJ2-7; perhaps TRBD1 as D (5 bases). The CDR3 loop spans 15 amino acids. Germline assignment: CDR1 DFQATT and CDR2 SNEGSKA (reference sequence). The V end lost 3 bases, the J end lost 4 bases, and 19 bases lay between the germline ends.

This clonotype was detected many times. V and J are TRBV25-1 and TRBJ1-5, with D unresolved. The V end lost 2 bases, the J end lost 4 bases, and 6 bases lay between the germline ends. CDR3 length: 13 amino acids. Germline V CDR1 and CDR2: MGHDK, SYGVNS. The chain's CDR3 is CASSEPGNQPQHF. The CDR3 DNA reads TGTGCCAGCAGTGAACCCGGGAATCAGCCCCAGCATTTT.

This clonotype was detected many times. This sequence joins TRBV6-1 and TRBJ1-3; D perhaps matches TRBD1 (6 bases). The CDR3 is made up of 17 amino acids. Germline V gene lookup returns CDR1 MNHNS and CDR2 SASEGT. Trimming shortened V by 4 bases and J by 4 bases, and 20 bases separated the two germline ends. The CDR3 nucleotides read TGTGCCAGCAGTGCGGTGTGGATGGGGGCTCAGGGAAACACCATATATTTT. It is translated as CASSAVWMGAQGNTIYF.